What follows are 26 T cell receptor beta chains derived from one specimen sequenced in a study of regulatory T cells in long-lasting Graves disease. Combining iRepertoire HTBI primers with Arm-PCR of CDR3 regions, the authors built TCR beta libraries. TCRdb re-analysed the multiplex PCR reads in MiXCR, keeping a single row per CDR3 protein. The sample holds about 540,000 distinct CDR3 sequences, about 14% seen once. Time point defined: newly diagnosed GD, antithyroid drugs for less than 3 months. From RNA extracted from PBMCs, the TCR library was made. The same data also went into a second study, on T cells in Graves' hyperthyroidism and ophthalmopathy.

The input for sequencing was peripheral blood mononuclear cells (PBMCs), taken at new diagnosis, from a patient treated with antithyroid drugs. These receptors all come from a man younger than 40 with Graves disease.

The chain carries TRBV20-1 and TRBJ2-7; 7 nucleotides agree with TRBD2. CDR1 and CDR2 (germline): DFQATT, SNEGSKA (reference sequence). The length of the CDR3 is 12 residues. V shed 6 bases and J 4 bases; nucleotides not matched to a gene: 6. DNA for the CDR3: TGCAGTGCCGGCGGGAGTACTTACGAGCAGTACTTC. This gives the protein CSAGGSTYEQYF.

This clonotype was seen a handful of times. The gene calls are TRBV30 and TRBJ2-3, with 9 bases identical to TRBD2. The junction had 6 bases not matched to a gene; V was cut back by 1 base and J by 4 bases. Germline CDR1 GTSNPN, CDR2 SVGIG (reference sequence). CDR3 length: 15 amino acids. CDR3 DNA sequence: TGTGCCTGGAGTGAAGGGGCGGGAGGGCCAGATACGCAGTATTTT. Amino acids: CAWSEGAGGPDTQYF.

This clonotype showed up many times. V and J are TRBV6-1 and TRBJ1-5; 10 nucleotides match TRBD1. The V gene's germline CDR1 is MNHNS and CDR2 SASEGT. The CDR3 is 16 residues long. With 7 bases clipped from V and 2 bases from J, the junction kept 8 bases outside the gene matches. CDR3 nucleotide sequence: TGTGCCAGCATGCAACCCGGGACAGGGGGCAATCAGCCCCAGCATTTT. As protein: CASMQPGTGGNQPQHF.

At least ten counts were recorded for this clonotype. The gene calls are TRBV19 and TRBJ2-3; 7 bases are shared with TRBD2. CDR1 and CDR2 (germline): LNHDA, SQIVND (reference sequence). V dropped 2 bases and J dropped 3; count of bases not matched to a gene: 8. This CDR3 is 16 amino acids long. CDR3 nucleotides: TGTGCCAGTAGTATATTCGGGACTATCGTGACAGATACGCAGTATTTT. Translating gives CASSIFGTIVTDTQYF.

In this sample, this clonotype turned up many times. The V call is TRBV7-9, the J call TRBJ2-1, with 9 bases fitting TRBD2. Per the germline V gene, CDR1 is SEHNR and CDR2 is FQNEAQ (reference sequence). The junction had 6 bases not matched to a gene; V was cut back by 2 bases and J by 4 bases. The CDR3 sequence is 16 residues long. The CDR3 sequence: CASSLRSSGRYNEQFF. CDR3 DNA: TGTGCCAGCAGCTTAAGATCGAGCGGGAGGTACAATGAGCAGTTCTTC.

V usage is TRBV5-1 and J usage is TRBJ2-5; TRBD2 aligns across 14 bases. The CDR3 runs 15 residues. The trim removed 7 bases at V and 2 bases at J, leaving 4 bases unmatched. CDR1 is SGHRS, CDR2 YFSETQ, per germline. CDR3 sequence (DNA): TGCGCCAGCGGACTAGCGGGAGGTGGACAAGAGACCCAGTACTTC. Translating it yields CASGLAGGGQETQYF. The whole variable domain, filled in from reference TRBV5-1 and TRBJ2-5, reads KAGVTQTPRYLIKTRGQQVTLSCSPISGHRSVSWYQQTPGQGLQFLFEYFSETQRNKGNFPGRFSGRQFSNSRSEMNVSTLELGDSALYLCASGLAGGGQETQYFGPGTRLLVL.

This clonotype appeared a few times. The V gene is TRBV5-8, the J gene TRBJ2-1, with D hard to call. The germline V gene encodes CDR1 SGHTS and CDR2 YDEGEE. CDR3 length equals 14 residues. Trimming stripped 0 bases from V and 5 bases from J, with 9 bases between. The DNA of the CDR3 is TGTGCCAGCAGCTTGGGGCCGGGCCACAATGAGCAGTTCTTC. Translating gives CASSLGPGHNEQFF.

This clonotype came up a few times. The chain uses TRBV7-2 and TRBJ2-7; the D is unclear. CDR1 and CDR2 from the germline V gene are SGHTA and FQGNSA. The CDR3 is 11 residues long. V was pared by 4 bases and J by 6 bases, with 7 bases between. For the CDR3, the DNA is TGTGCCAGCAGCTCGGCTCGCGAGCAGTACTTC. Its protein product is CASSSAREQYF.

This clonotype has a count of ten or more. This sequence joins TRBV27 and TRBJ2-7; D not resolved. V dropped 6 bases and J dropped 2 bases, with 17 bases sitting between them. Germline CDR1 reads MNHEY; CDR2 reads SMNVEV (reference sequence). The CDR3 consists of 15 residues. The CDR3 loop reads CASSSPGTNPYEQYF. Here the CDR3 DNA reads TGTGCCAGCAGCTCTCCGGGCACAAACCCCTACGAGCAGTACTTC.

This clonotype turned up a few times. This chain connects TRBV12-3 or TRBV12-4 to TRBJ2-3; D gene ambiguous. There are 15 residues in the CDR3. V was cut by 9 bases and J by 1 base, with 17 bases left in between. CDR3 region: CASAVAPARTDTQYF. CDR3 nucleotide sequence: TGTGCCAGTGCAGTGGCCCCTGCTCGCACAGATACGCAGTATTTT.

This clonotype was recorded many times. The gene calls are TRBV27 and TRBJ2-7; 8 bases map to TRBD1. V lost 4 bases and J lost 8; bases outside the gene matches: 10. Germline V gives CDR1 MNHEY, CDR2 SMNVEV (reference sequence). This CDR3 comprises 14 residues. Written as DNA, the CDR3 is TGTGCCAGCAGTTCCCGGGACAGGCCTACGAAGCAGTACTTC. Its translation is CASSSRDRPTKQYF.

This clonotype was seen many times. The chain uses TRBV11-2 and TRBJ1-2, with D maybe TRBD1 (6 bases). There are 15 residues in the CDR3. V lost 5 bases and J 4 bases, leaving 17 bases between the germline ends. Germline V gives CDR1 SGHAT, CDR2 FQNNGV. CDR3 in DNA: TGTGCCAGCAGCGACGACAGGTCCGCGGCCTATGGCTACACCTTC. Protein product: CASSDDRSAAYGYTF.

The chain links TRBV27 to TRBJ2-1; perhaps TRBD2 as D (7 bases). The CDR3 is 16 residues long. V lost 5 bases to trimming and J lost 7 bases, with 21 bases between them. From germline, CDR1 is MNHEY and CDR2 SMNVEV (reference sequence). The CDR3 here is CASSPLGYGGLNEQFF. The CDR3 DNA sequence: TGTGCCAGCAGTCCCCTGGGCTACGGGGGGCTTAATGAGCAGTTCTTC.

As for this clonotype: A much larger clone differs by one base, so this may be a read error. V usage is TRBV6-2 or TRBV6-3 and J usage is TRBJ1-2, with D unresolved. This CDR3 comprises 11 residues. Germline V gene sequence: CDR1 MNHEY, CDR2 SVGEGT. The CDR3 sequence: CASSSELGYIF. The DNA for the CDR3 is TGTGCCAGCAGTTCCGAACTGGGCTACATCTTC.

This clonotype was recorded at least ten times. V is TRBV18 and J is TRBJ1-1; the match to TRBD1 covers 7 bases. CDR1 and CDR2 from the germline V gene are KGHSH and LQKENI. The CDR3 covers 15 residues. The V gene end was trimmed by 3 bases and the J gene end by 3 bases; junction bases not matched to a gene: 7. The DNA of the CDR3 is TGTGCCAGCTCACCCCTGACAGGGTCGGACACTGAAGCTTTCTTT. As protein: CASSPLTGSDTEAFF.

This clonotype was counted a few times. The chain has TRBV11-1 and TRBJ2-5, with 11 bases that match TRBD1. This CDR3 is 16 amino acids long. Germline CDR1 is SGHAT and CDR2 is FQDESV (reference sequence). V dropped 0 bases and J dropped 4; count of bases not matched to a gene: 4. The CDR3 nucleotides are TGTGCCAGCAGCTTAGCCCCGGACAGGGGGCGAGAGACCCAGTACTTC. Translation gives CASSLAPDRGRETQYF.

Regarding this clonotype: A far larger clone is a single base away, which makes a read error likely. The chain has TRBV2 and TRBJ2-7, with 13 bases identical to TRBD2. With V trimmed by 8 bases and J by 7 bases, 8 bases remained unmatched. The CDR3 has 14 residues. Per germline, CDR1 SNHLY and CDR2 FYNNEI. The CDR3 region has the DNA TGTGCCAGCTCGGGGACTAGCGGGATTGATGAGCAGTACTTC. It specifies CASSGTSGIDEQYF.

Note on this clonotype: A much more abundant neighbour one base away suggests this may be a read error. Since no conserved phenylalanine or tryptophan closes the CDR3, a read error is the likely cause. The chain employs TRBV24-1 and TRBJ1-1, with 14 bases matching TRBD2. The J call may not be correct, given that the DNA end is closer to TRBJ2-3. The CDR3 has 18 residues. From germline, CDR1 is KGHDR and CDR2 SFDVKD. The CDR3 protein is CATSDLPGLAGEVDTQYL. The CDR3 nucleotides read TGTGCCACCAGTGATTTGCCGGGACTAGCGGGAGAAGTGGATACGCAGTATCTT.

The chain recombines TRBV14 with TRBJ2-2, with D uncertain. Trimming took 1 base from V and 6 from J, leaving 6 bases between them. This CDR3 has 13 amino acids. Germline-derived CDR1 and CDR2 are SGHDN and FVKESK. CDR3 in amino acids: CASSQVMAGELFF. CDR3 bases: TGTGCCAGCAGCCAAGTAATGGCCGGGGAGCTGTTTTTT. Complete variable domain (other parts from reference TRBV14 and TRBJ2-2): EAGVTQFPSHSVIEKGQTVTLRCDPISGHDNLYWYRRVMGKEIKFLLHFVKESKQDESGMPNNRFLAERTGGTYSTLKVQPAELEDSGVYFCASSQVMAGELFFGEGSRLTVL.

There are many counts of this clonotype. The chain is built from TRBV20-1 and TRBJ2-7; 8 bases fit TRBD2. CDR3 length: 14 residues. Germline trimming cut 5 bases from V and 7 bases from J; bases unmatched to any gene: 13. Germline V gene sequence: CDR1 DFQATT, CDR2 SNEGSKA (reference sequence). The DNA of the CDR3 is TGCAGTGCTTCCCCCACAGCGGGAGTAATTGAGCAGTACTTC. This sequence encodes CSASPTAGVIEQYF.

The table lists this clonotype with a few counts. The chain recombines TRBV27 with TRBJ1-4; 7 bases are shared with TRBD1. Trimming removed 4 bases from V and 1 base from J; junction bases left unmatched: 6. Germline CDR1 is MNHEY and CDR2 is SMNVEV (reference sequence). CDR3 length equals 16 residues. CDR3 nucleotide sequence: TGTGCCAGCAGTTCCCTTACAGGGGTAACTAATGAAAAACTGTTTTTT. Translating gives CASSSLTGVTNEKLFF.

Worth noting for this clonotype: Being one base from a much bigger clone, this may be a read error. For the CDR3, the DNA is TGCAGTGCTAGTAAGCGGGGTAGCTCCAATCAGCAGTTCTTC. Its protein is CSASKRGSSNQQFF. The chain has TRBV20-1 and TRBJ2-1; 7 bases are shared with TRBD2. There are 14 residues in the CDR3. CDR1 is DFQATT and CDR2 is SNEGSKA in the germline V gene (reference sequence).

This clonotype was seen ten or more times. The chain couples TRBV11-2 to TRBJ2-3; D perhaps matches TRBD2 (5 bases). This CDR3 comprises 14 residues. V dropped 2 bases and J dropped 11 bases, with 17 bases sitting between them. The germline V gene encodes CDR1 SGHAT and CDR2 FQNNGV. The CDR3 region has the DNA TGTGCCAGCAGCTTAATTCGGGGAAGCTTAGAGCAGTATTTT. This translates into CASSLIRGSLEQYF.

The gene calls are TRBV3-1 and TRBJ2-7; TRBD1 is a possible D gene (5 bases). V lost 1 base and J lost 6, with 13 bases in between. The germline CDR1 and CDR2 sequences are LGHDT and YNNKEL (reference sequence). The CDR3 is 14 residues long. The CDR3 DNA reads TGTGCCAGCAGCCAAGTGATGGGAAGGGGCGAGCAGTACTTC. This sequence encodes CASSQVMGRGEQYF.

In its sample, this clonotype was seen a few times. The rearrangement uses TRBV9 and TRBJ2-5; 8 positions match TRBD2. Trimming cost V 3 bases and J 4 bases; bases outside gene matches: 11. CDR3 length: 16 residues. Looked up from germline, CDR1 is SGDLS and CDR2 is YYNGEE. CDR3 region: CASSGAGTSRGETQYF. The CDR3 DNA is TGTGCCAGCAGCGGGGCCGGGACTAGTAGGGGAGAGACCCAGTACTTC.

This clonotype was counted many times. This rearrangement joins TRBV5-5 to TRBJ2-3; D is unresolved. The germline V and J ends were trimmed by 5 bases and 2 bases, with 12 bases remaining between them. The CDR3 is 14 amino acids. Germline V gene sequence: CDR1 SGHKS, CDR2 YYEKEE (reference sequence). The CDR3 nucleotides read TGTGCCAGCAGTCCAGGCAGAATCACAGATACGCAGTATTTT. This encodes CASSPGRITDTQYF.